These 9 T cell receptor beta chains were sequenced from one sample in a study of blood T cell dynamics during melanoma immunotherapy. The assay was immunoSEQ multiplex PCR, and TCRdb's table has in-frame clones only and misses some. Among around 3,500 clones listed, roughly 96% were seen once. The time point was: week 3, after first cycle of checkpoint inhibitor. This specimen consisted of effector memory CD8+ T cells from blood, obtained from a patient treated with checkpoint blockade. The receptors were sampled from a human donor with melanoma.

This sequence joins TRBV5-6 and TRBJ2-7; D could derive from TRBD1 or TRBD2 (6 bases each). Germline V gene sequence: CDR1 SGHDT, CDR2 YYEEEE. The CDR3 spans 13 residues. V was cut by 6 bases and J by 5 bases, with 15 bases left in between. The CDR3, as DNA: TGTGCCAGCACGCCTAAGGGGGGTGACGAGCAGTACTTC. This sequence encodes CASTPKGGDEQYF.

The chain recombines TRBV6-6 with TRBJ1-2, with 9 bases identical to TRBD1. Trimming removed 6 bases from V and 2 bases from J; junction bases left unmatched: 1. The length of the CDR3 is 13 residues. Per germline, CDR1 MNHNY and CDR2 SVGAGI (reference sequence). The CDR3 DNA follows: TGTGCCAGCAGAGGACAGGGGAACTATGGCTACACCTTC. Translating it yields CASRGQGNYGYTF.

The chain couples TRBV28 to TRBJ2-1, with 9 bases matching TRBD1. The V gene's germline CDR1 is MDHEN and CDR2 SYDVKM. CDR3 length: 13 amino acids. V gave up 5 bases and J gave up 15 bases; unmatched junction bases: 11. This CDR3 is CASSRTRDRDVFF. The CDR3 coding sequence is TGTGCCAGCAGTAGAACCCGGGACAGGGATGTGTTCTTC.

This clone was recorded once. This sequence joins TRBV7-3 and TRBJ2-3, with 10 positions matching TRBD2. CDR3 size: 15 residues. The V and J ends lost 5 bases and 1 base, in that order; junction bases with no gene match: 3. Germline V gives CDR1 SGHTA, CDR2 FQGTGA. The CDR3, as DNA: TGTGCCAGCAGCCAAGGGACTAGCGGCACAGATACGCAGTATTTT. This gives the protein CASSQGTSGTDTQYF.

CDR3 in amino acids: CARRQATGEQFF. As DNA, the CDR3 is TGTGCCAGAAGACAGGCCACGGGTGAGCAGTTCTTC. V is TRBV7-9 and J is TRBJ2-1, with D perhaps TRBD1 (6 bases). Trimming took 9 bases from V and 9 from J, leaving 15 bases between them. CDR3 length equals 12 residues. The V gene's germline CDR1 is SEHNR and CDR2 FQNEAQ (reference sequence). Drawing the rest from reference TRBV7-9 and TRBJ2-1, the complete variable domain is DTGVSQNPRHKITKRGQNVTFRCDPISEHNRLYWYRQTLGQGPEFLTYFQNEAQLEKSRLLSDRFSAERPKGSFSTLEIQRTEQGDSAMYLCARRQATGEQFFGPGTRLTVL.

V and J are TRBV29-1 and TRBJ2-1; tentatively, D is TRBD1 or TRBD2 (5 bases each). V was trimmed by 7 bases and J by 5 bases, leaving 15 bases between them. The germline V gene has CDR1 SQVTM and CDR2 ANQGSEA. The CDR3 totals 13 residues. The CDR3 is CSGRGVGDNEQFF. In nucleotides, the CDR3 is TGCAGCGGCCGAGGGGTTGGAGACAATGAGCAGTTCTTC.

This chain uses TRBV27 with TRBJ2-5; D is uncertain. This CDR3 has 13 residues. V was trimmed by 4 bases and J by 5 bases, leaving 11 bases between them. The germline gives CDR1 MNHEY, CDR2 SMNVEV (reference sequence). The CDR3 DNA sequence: TGTGCCAGCAGTTGGTCCATTCAGGAGACCCAGTACTTC. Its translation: CASSWSIQETQYF.

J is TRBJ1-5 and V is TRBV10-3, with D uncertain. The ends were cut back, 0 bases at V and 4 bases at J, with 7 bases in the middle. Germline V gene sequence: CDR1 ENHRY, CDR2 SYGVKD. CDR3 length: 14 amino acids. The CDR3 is CAISESNGNQPQHF. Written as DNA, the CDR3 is TGTGCCATCAGTGAGTCGAACGGGAATCAGCCCCAGCATTTT.

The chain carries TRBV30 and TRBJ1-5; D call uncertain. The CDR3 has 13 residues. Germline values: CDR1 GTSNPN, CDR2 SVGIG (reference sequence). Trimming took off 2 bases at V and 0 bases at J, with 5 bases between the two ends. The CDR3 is CAWSQYSNQPQHF. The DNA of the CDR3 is TGTGCCTGGAGTCAATATAGCAATCAGCCCCAGCATTTT.